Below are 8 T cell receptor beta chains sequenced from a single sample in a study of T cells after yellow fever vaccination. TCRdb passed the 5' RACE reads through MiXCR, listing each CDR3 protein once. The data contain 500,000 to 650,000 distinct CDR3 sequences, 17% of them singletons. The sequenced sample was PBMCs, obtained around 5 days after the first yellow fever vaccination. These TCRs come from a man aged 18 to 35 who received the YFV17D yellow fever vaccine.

The CDR3 bases are TGCGCCAGCAGCGCTCGACTAGCGGGGGCGCAGTATTTT. Amino acid sequence: CASSARLAGAQYF. This chain connects TRBV4-3 to TRBJ2-3; 12 bases agree with TRBD2. The CDR3 sequence is 13 residues long. V was pared by 5 bases and J by 10 bases, with 4 bases of the junction left unmatched. Germline loops: CDR1 LGHNA, CDR2 YSLEER.

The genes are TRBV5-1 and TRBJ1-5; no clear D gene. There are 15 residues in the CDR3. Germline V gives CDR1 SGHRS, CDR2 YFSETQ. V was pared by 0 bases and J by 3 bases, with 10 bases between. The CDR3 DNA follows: TGCGCCAGCAGCTTGGAGGGCCGGATCAATCAGCCCCAGCATTTT. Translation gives CASSLEGRINQPQHF.

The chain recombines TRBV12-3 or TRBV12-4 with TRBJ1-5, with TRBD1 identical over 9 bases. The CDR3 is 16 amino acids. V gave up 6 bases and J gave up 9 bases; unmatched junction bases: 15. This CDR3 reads CASSRDREARGGPQHF. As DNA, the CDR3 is TGTGCCAGCAGCCGGGACAGGGAAGCGAGGGGGGGGCCCCAGCATTTT.

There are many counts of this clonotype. Here the CDR3 DNA reads TGTGCCAGCAGTTTAGTTAATCGCTGGGAGCTGTTTTTT. Translating gives CASSLVNRWELFF. This chain joins TRBV28 and TRBJ2-2; D unclear. The CDR3 totals 13 residues. V was cut by 2 bases and J by 9 bases, with 10 bases left in between. From germline, CDR1 is MDHEN and CDR2 SYDVKM. Using reference TRBV28 and TRBJ2-2 for the parts outside the CDR3, the full variable domain is DVKVTQSSRYLVKRTGEKVFLECVQDMDHENMFWYRQDPGLGLRLIYFSYDVKMKEKGDIPEGYSVSREKKERFSLILESASTNQTSMYLCASSLVNRWELFFGEGSRLTVL.

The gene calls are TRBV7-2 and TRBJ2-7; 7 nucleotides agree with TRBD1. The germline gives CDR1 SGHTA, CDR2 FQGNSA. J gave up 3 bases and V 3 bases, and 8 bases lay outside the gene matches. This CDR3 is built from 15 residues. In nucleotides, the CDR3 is TGTGCCAGCAGCTTGTACCGGGACAGTTTCTACGAGCAGTACGTC. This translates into CASSLYRDSFYEQYV.

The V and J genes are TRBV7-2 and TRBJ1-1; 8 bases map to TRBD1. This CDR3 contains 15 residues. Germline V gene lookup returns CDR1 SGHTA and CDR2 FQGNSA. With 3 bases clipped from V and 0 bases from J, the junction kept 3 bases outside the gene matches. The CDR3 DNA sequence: TGTGCCAGCAGCTTGCAGGGGGCCTTGAACACTGAAGCTTTCTTT. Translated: CASSLQGALNTEAFF.

CDR3 loop: CAISGQGAFAGELFF. CDR3 in DNA: TGTGCCATCAGTGGACAGGGGGCGTTCGCCGGGGAGCTGTTTTTT. The chain employs TRBV10-3 and TRBJ2-2; TRBD1 aligns across 10 bases. Per germline, CDR1 ENHRY and CDR2 SYGVKD. J lost 6 bases, V lost 4 bases, and 5 bases had no gene match. The CDR3 is made up of 15 amino acids.

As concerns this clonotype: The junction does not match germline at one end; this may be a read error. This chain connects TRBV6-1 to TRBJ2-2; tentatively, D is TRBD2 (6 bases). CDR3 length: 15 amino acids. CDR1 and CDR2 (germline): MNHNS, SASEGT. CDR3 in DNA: TGTGCCAGCAGAGGCAGGGACTCAGCGTTGGAGGAGATGTTTTTT. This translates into CASRGRDSALEEMFF.